These T cell receptor beta chains were read from a single sample in a study of blood T cell repertoires in COVID-19. The table came from immunoSEQ multiplex PCR; TCRdb's copy has only in-frame clones and leaves some out. The data show approximately 250,000 clones, around 89% seen once. Source material: PBMCs or T cells enriched from blood (not recorded which). These receptors came from a woman in her 40s with acute COVID-19. The CDR3 runs from the conserved cysteine through the conserved F or W. Fields, in order: J gene, clone size, V gene, D gene, CDR3 DNA, CDR3 protein. D genes are given only for firm matches. Size values are once, few and many counts, or a class for expanded clones, and some rows have none.

j_call: TRBJ2-1
clone_size: -
v_call: TRBV7-2
d_call: -
cdr3_nt: TGTGCCAGCAGCTTAGCTAGTAACTCCTACAATGAGCAGTTCTTC
cdr3_aa: CASSLASNSYNEQFF

j_call: TRBJ2-2
clone_size: -
v_call: TRBV24-1
d_call: TRBD1
cdr3_nt: TGTGCCACCAGTGAGACGACAGGGGCAAACACCGGGGAGCTGTTTTTT
cdr3_aa: CATSETTGANTGELFF

j_call: TRBJ2-7
clone_size: few
v_call: TRBV4-1
d_call: TRBD2
cdr3_nt: TGCGCCAGCAGCTTCGGACTAGCGGGGGGCCCGAGGAACTACGAGCAGTACTTC
cdr3_aa: CASSFGLAGGPRNYEQYF

j_call: TRBJ2-3
clone_size: -
v_call: TRBV11-3
d_call: -
cdr3_nt: TGTGCCAGCAGCTTAGGACAACCAGATACGCAGTATTTT
cdr3_aa: CASSLGQPDTQYF

j_call: TRBJ1-2
clone_size: -
v_call: TRBV27
d_call: TRBD1
cdr3_nt: TGTGCCAGCAGTCGCCGATTACCAGGACAGGGTGCCTATGGCTACACCTTC
cdr3_aa: CASSRRLPGQGAYGYTF

j_call: TRBJ1-2
clone_size: few
v_call: TRBV28
d_call: -
cdr3_nt: TGTGCCAGCAGTTTGCGGGGGGCGCGGGCCTATGGCTACACCTTC
cdr3_aa: CASSLRGARAYGYTF

j_call: TRBJ1-5
clone_size: -
v_call: TRBV10-2
d_call: -
cdr3_nt: TGCGCCAGCACGAGACAGGAGGATCAGCCCCAGCATTTT
cdr3_aa: CASTRQEDQPQHF

j_call: TRBJ1-1
clone_size: -
v_call: TRBV6-5
d_call: -
cdr3_nt: TGTGCCAGCAGTTCCTCGTACAGAAACACTGAAGCTTTCTTT
cdr3_aa: CASSSSYRNTEAFF

j_call: TRBJ1-2
clone_size: -
v_call: TRBV5-8
d_call: TRBD1
cdr3_nt: TGTGCCAGCAGCTTTACCTGGACAGGGGAGGAAGGCTACACCTTC
cdr3_aa: CASSFTWTGEEGYTF

j_call: TRBJ2-5
clone_size: few
v_call: TRBV7-8
d_call: -
cdr3_nt: TGTGCCAGCAGCCCAACCGCTGGACTCAACGGAGAGACCCAGTACTTC
cdr3_aa: CASSPTAGLNGETQYF

j_call: TRBJ2-2
clone_size: many
v_call: TRBV11-2
d_call: -
cdr3_nt: TGTGCCAGCAGGCTCGCCGGGTTGAACACCGGGGAGCTGTTTTTT
cdr3_aa: CASRLAGLNTGELFF

j_call: TRBJ1-5
clone_size: -
v_call: TRBV7-2
d_call: TRBD1
cdr3_nt: TGTGCCAGCAGCTCCGGGACAGGGTACCAGCCCCAGCATTTT
cdr3_aa: CASSSGTGYQPQHF

j_call: TRBJ2-2
clone_size: once
v_call: TRBV7-6
d_call: TRBD2
cdr3_nt: TGTGCCAGCAGCCTGGGACTAGCGGGAGGGTTGAACACCGGGGAGCTGTTTTTT
cdr3_aa: CASSLGLAGGLNTGELFF